The source of this T cell receptor (beta chain) is a study of siplizumab effects on memory and regulatory T cells (dated 2019 in TCRdb). Broadly, across the study: The study examined how the anti-CD2 antibody siplizumab affects alloreactive T-cell subsets in allogeneic mixed lymphocyte reactions built from human PBMCs.

As for this clone: What antigen it recognizes has not been identified. Base qualities were left out, and no much larger clone turns up one base away.

Sorted unstimulated T cells and proliferating T cells recovered from mixed lymphocyte reactions were subjected to TCRbeta CDR3 sequencing. Fresh whole blood from 9 to 10 HLA-typed healthy donors served as the source for isolating PBMCs. Unstimulated CD4+ regulatory T cells were FACS-sorted to map the origin of alloreactive clones. Library prep was done by the immunoSEQ multiplex PCR assay. The deep sequencing platform assayed roughly 10^5 TCR templates per sample. Genomic DNA extracted from sorted T cells was used for TCRbeta CDR3 sequencing. In the original analysis: The R programming language was used for the clonal analysis of the TCRbeta CDR3 data. Comparing unstimulated samples against CFSE-low samples taken after the reaction was how alloreactive CD4+ and CD8+ clones were defined. Regulatory or non-regulatory origin was assigned to alloreactive CD4+ clones by matching of sequences to sorted unstimulated Treg and non-Treg repertoires. TCRdb's version of the immuneACCESS table is confined to in-frame rearrangements and falls short of the full clone set. An unresolved V gene accounts for under half of the shortfall where checked; the remainder is of unknown origin. That table gives V, J and clone size, and the DNA gave D and trimming. The table for this sample lists approximately 120,000 clones; about 91% of them were counted only once. The ten top clones hold around 0.75% of the sample.

CDR1 LNHDA and CDR2 SQIVND are derived from the germline V gene (reference sequence). The CDR3 starts with the cysteine, ends with the phenylalanine, and has 13 residues. Only the CDR3 portion is preserved as DNA: 39 bases, with reading frame beginning at the first base. Germline trimming amounts to 11 bases on V and 1 base on J, with 5 as the count of junction bases outside the gene matches. The investigation overall reported the following: Compared with memory T cells, unstimulated naive T cells appeared more diverse, and naive cells seemed to make a substantial contribution to the alloresponse. For roughly 75-97% of proliferating CD4+ or CD8+ clones, no naive or memory phenotype could be assigned. Siplizumab significantly lowered the cumulative frequency of alloreactive sequences that could be traced to unstimulated CD4+ memory T cells. In reactions with siplizumab, an average of about 75% of mappable alloreactive CD4+ clones were Treg-derived, compared with roughly 27% in control reactions. No functional confirmation was obtained for the suppressive function of proliferating Tregs from siplizumab cultures. Because sequences at frequencies below about 10^-5 were poorly captured, only a minor fraction of alloreactive clones could be mapped back to unstimulated subsets.

Sequencing input: Tregs sorted from blood. This TCR came from a human donor in good health. This chain joins TRBV19 to TRBJ2-3; 8 middle bases align to TRBD1. The CDR3 region has the sequence CAAGGQGTDTQYF. The DNA sequence is as follows: TGTGCCGCAGGGGGACAGGGCACAGATACGCAGTATTTT.